This TCR beta chain was captured in a study of cytomegalovirus exposure and HLA in healthy donors. Broader study findings: Among the CMV-associated chains, three were confirmed in vitro as specific for CMV antigens. Across donors, sequencing depth was assumed by presence/absence analyses to be roughly uniform. A link between a missense DCLRE1C variant and TCR beta V- and J-gene trimming emerged from a later analysis.

As regards this clone: Its antigen is still unknown.

The CDR3 length is 15 residues. V lost 1 base, J lost 6 bases, and 16 bases lay in between. Germline V CDR1 and CDR2: SEHNR, FQNEAQ (reference sequence). PCR employed 60 Vbeta and 13 Jbeta primers. Generated by immunoSEQ multiplex PCR, the TCRdb table keeps only in-frame clones and is missing some. The sample has nearly 65,000 clones, approximately 76% seen once. The V gene is TRBV7-9, the J gene TRBJ2-7, with D possibly TRBD1 on 6 matching bases. The sample taken for sequencing was PBMCs. This clonotype was obtained from a man aged 45-60 years in good health and CMV-seronegative. The CDR3 protein is CASSLGSTGWGEQYF. The DNA of the CDR3 is TGTGCCAGCAGCTTAGGCTCTACAGGGTGGGGCGAGCAGTACTTC.